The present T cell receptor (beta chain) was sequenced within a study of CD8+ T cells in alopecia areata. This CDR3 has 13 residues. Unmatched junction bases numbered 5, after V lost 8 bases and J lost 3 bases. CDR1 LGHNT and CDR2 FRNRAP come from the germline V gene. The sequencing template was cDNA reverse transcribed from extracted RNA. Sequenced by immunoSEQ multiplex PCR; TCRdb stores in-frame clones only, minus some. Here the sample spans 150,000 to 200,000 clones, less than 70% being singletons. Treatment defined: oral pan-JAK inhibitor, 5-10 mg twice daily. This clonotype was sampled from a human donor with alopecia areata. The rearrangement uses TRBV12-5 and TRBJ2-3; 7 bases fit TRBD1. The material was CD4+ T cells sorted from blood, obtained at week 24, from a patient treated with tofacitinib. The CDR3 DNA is TGTGCTAGTAGACCGGGACAGACAGATACGCAGTATTTT. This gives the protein CASRPGQTDTQYF.